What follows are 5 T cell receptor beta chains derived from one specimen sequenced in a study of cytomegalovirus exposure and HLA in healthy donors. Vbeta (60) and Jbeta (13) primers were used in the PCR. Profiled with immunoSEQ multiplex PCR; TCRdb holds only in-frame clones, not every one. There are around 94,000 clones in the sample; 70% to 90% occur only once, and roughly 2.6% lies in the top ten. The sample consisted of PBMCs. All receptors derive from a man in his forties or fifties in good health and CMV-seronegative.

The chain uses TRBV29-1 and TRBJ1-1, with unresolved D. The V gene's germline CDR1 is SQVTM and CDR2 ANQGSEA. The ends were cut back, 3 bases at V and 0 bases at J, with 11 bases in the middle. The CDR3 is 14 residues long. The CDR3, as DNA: TGCAGCGTTGAGGTACACATGATGAACACTGAAGCTTTCTTT. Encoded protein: CSVEVHMMNTEAFF.

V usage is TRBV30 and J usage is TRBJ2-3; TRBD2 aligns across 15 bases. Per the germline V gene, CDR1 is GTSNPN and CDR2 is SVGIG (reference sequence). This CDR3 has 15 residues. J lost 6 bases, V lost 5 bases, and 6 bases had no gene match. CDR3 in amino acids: CAWDGLAGGRDTQYF. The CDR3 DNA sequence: TGTGCCTGGGACGGACTAGCGGGGGGGCGTGATACGCAGTATTTT.

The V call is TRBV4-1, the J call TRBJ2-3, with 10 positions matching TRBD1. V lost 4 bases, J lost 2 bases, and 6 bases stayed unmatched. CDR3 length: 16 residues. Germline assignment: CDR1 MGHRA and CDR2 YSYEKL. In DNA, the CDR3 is TGCGCCAGCAGCCGTCGACAGGGGGCCGACACAGATACGCAGTATTTT. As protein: CASSRRQGADTDTQYF.

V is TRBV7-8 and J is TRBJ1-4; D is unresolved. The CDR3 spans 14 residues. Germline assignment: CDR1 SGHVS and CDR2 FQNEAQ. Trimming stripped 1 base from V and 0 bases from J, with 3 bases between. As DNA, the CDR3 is TGTGCCAGCAGCTTAGATACAACTAATGAAAAACTGTTTTTT. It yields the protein CASSLDTTNEKLFF.

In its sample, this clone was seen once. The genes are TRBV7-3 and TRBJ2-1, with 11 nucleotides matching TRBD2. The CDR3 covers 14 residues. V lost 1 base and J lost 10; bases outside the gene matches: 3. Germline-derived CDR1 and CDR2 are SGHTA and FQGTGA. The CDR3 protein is CASSLNLAGGEQFF. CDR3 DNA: TGTGCCAGCAGCTTAAACCTAGCGGGGGGCGAGCAGTTCTTC.